This T cell receptor beta chain comes out of a study of blood T cell repertoires in COVID-19. Study-level background: The United States, Italy and Spain provided the acute and convalescent COVID-19 samples.

Using immunoSEQ multiplex PCR, the repertoire was profiled, and TCRdb retains in-frame clones only, with some absent. The data hold 130,000 or so clones, with roughly 80% observed a single time. From germline, CDR1 is LNHDA and CDR2 SQIVND (reference sequence). Between the trimmed V and J ends, which lost 1 base and 8 bases, there was a span of 11 bases. This CDR3 has 13 residues. The rearrangement uses TRBV19 and TRBJ1-2; possibly TRBD1 for D (5 bases). Sequenced: peripheral blood. The source is a man aged 55 to 70 with acute or convalescent COVID-19. The CDR3 sequence: CASSIVPEGGYTF. Here the CDR3 DNA reads TGTGCCAGTAGTATAGTCCCGGAGGGGGGCTACACCTTC.